This T cell receptor (beta chain) was recovered during a study of T cell responses to AZD1222 COVID-19 vaccine. Points from the study as a whole: Close to half of spike-specific TCRs reportedly recognize unmutated variant regions. Once two AZD1222 doses were given, Spike-specific TCR breadth and depth went up.

Unmatched junction bases numbered 2, after V lost 5 bases and J lost 1 base. The CDR3 totals 13 residues. CDR1 and CDR2 from the germline V gene are SGHRS and YFSETQ. In the case of this clone: Its antigen is unknown.

Sequenced by immunoSEQ multiplex PCR; TCRdb stores in-frame clones only, minus some. Seen here are about 54,000 clones, 70% to 90% observed once, and the top ten hold about 14%. The source material was peripheral blood, sampled 28 days after the second AZD1222 dose. The chain combines TRBV5-1 with TRBJ1-1; TRBD1 agrees at 7 bases. This receptor was taken from an adult who received the AZD1222 COVID-19 vaccine. The CDR3 sequence: CASRPGGNTEAFF. The CDR3 DNA reads as TGCGCCAGCAGGCCAGGGGGGAACACTGAAGCTTTCTTT.